This record looks at one T cell receptor (beta chain) sequence and its context. The sample comes from a study of tissue T cells after allogeneic stem cell transplantation. About the research overall: Where cell numbers permitted, CD3+ T cells were sorted from preserved blood and marrow.

Deletions cut 5 bases from V and 5 bases from J, with 15 bases between. CDR1 and CDR2 (germline): SGHNT, YENEEA. This CDR3 is 15 amino acids long. Clones were read by immunoSEQ multiplex PCR, and TCRdb kept only the in-frame ones, dropping some. The sample records under 50,000 clones, about nine tenths being singletons. The sequence was collected from a woman aged 40-69 years who later had graft-versus-host disease after an allogeneic stem cell transplant. The source was blood, collected before transplantation. V gene TRBV11-3 combines with J gene TRBJ2-2; D may correspond to TRBD1 or TRBD2 (7 bases each). CDR3 sequence reads: CASSTRQGGTGELFF. The CDR3 DNA reads TGTGCCAGCAGCACACGACAGGGAGGGACCGGGGAGCTGTTTTTT.